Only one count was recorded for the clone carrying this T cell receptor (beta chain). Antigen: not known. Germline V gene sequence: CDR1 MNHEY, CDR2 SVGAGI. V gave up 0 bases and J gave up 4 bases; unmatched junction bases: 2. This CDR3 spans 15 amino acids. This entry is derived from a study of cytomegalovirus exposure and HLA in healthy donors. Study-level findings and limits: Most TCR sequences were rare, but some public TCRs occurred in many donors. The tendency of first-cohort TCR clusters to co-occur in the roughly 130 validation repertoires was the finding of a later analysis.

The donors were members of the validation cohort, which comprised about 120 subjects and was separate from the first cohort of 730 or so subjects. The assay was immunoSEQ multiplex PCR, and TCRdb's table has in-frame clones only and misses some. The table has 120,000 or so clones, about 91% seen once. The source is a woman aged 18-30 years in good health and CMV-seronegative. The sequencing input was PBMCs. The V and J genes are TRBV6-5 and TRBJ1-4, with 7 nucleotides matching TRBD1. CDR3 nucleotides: TGTGCCAGCAGTTACTCGGGGACAGTTAATGAAAAACTGTTTTTT. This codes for CASSYSGTVNEKLFF.